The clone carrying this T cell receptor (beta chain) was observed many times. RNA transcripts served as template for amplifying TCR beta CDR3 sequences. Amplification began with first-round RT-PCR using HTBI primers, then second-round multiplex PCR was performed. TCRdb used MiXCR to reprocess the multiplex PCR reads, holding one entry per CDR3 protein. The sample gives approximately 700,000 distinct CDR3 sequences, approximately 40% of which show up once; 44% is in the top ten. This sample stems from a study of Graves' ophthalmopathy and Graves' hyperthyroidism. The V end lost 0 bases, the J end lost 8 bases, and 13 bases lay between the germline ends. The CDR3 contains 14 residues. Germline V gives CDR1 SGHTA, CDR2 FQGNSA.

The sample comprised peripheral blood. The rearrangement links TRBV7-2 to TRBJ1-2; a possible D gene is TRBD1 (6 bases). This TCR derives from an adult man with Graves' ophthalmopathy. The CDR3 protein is CASSLAGGSSGYTF. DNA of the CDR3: TGTGCCAGCAGCTTAGCAGGGGGATCGAGCGGCTACACCTTC.